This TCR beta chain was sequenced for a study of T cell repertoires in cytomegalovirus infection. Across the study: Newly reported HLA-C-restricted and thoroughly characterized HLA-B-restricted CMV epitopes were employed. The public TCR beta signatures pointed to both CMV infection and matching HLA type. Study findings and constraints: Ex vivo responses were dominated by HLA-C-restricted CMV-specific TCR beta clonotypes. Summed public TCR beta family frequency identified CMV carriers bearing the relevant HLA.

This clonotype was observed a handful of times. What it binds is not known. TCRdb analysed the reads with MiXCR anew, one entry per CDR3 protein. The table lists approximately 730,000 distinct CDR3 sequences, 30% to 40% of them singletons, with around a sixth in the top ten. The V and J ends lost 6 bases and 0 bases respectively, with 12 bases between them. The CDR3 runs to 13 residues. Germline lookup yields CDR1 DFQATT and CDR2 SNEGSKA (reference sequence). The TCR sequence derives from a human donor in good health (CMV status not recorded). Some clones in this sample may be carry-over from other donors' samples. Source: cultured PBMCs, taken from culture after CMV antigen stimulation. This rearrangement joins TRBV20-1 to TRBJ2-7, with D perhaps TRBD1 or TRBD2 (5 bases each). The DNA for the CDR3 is TGCAGTGCGGTCGAGGGGAGCTCCTACGAGCAGTACTTC. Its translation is CSAVEGSSYEQYF.